The rows below give T cell receptor beta chains drawn from one sample of a study of blood T cell repertoires in COVID-19. Profiling relied on immunoSEQ multiplex PCR, and the TCRdb table lists in-frame clones only, not all of them. The repertoire holds 150,000 to 200,000 clones, approximately 87% seen once, with about 4.4% in the top ten. Sequenced: PBMCs or T cells enriched from blood (not recorded which). All receptors derive from a woman aged 50 to 60 who had recovered from COVID-19. Each CDR3 is given with its conserved first and last residue. The order of the fields is CDR3 length, J gene, V gene, clone size, D gene, CDR3 DNA, CDR3 protein. A D gene is named only where the DNA matches it firmly. A clone size is listed for some rows: how often the clone was seen (once, few, many), or a class if it is expanded.

CDR3 length: 16
J gene: TRBJ1-3
V gene: TRBV25-1
clone size: NA
D gene: NA
CDR3 DNA: TGTGCCAGCAGTGAAGGGGCTGGAGAGGTTGGAAACACCATATATTTT
CDR3 protein: CASSEGAGEVGNTIYF

CDR3 length: 15
J gene: TRBJ1-5
V gene: TRBV27
clone size: NA
D gene: TRBD1
CDR3 DNA: TGTGCCACCTCAGAGGGGACAGGGAACAATCAGCCCCAGCATTTT
CDR3 protein: CATSEGTGNNQPQHF

CDR3 length: 14
J gene: TRBJ2-2
V gene: TRBV4-3
clone size: NA
D gene: NA
CDR3 DNA: TGCGCCAGCAGCCAAGAACGGGGCACCGGGGAGCTGTTTTTT
CDR3 protein: CASSQERGTGELFF

CDR3 length: 17
J gene: TRBJ1-3
V gene: TRBV5-4
clone size: NA
D gene: TRBD1
CDR3 DNA: TGTGCCAGCAGCCTAGGACAGGGTCGGAGCTCTGGAAACACCATATATTTT
CDR3 protein: CASSLGQGRSSGNTIYF

CDR3 length: 16
J gene: TRBJ2-3
V gene: TRBV18
clone size: NA
D gene: TRBD2
CDR3 DNA: TGTGCCAGCTCACTGGGACTAGCGGGAATCACAGATACGCAGTATTTT
CDR3 protein: CASSLGLAGITDTQYF

CDR3 length: 13
J gene: TRBJ2-2
V gene: TRBV12-5
clone size: NA
D gene: NA
CDR3 DNA: TGTGCTAGTGGTAGGGAGTTGGGCGGGGAGCTGTTTTTT
CDR3 protein: CASGRELGGELFF

CDR3 length: 12
J gene: TRBJ2-5
V gene: TRBV10-3
clone size: NA
D gene: NA
CDR3 DNA: TGTGCCATCAGTGACTTGTTGGAGGCCCAGTACTTC
CDR3 protein: CAISDLLEAQYF

CDR3 length: 13
J gene: TRBJ2-4
V gene: TRBV18
clone size: NA
D gene: NA
CDR3 DNA: TGTGCCAGCTCACCAACGGAGCTTGGACTCTCTTACTTC
CDR3 protein: CASSPTELGLSYF

CDR3 length: 13
J gene: TRBJ2-2
V gene: TRBV6-5
clone size: NA
D gene: NA
CDR3 DNA: TGTGCCAGCAGACTAATCGTGACCGGGGAGCTGTTTTTT
CDR3 protein: CASRLIVTGELFF

CDR3 length: 14
J gene: TRBJ2-2
V gene: TRBV5-1
clone size: NA
D gene: TRBD1
CDR3 DNA: TGCGCCAGCAGCAAGGGACAGGGTCCCGGGGAGCTGTTTTTT
CDR3 protein: CASSKGQGPGELFF

CDR3 length: 14
J gene: TRBJ1-4
V gene: TRBV19
clone size: NA
D gene: NA
CDR3 DNA: TGTGCCAGTAGTATCGTGCAGGGTAGAGAAAAACTGTTTTTT
CDR3 protein: CASSIVQGREKLFF

CDR3 length: 13
J gene: TRBJ1-6
V gene: TRBV6-5
clone size: NA
D gene: NA
CDR3 DNA: TGTGCCAGCAGAATGAGGTATAATTCACCCCTCCACTTT
CDR3 protein: CASRMRYNSPLHF

CDR3 length: 15
J gene: TRBJ1-4
V gene: TRBV30
clone size: few
D gene: TRBD1
CDR3 DNA: TGTGCATCACAACAGGGGGGAGCAACTAATGAAAAACTGTTTTTT
CDR3 protein: CASQQGGATNEKLFF

CDR3 length: 15
J gene: TRBJ1-5
V gene: TRBV6-5
clone size: NA
D gene: TRBD1
CDR3 DNA: TGTGCCAGCAGCCCGACAGGGTTTGGAAATCAGCCCCAGCATTTT
CDR3 protein: CASSPTGFGNQPQHF

CDR3 length: 16
J gene: TRBJ1-2
V gene: TRBV7-2
clone size: once
D gene: TRBD1
CDR3 DNA: TGTGCCAGCAGCCCCAGACAGGGGGCGCAAGGTTATGGCTACACCTTC
CDR3 protein: CASSPRQGAQGYGYTF

CDR3 length: 16
J gene: TRBJ2-1
V gene: TRBV2
clone size: NA
D gene: TRBD2
CDR3 DNA: TGTGCCAGCAGCAAGCCGGGACTAGCGGGATCGGGTGAGCAGTTCTTC
CDR3 protein: CASSKPGLAGSGEQFF

CDR3 length: 18
J gene: TRBJ1-4
V gene: TRBV5-8
clone size: once
D gene: NA
CDR3 DNA: TGTGCCAGCAGCTTGGTTTTTTCCGGGGGATCTACTAATGAAAAACTGTTTTTT
CDR3 protein: CASSLVFSGGSTNEKLFF

CDR3 length: 17
J gene: TRBJ2-2
V gene: TRBV24-1
clone size: NA
D gene: TRBD1
CDR3 DNA: TGTGCCACTGAGAACCGGGAAGGGGGCCCGGACACCGGGGAGCTGTTTTTT
CDR3 protein: CATENREGGPDTGELFF

CDR3 length: 15
J gene: TRBJ1-2
V gene: TRBV3-1/TRBV3-2
clone size: many
D gene: TRBD1
CDR3 DNA: TGTGCCAGCAGCCCCCAGACAGGGCCGTCGGGGGGCTACACCTTC
CDR3 protein: CASSPQTGPSGGYTF

CDR3 length: 15
J gene: TRBJ2-1
V gene: TRBV11-3
clone size: NA
D gene: TRBD2
CDR3 DNA: TGTGCCAGCAGCTTAGTCGGGAGGACGACCAATGAGCAGTTCTTC
CDR3 protein: CASSLVGRTTNEQFF

CDR3 length: 13
J gene: TRBJ1-5
V gene: TRBV18
clone size: NA
D gene: NA
CDR3 DNA: TGTGCCAGCTCACCAGAAGGCGGCTTTGCCCAGCATTTT
CDR3 protein: CASSPEGGFAQHF

CDR3 length: 13
J gene: TRBJ1-2
V gene: TRBV20-1
clone size: NA
D gene: NA
CDR3 DNA: TGCAGTGCTAGTACACAGCACGTCTATGGCTACACCTTC
CDR3 protein: CSASTQHVYGYTF

CDR3 length: 14
J gene: TRBJ2-3
V gene: TRBV7-8
clone size: NA
D gene: NA
CDR3 DNA: TGTGCCAGCAGCCGAGGGGGGGGCACAGATACGCAGTATTTT
CDR3 protein: CASSRGGGTDTQYF